This T cell receptor (beta chain) appears in the sequencing data of a study of control samples from healthy donors and cancer patients. Germline-derived CDR1 and CDR2 are SGHRS and YFSETQ. This CDR3 comprises 13 residues. With 4 bases clipped from V and 6 bases from J, the junction kept 3 bases outside the gene matches. Method: immunoSEQ multiplex PCR; TCRdb's copy keeps in-frame clones and lacks some. The sample lists some 130,000 clones, 90% occurring once. The TCR sequence derives from a man aged 35 to 55 in good health. Input material: blood. J is TRBJ2-3 and V is TRBV5-1; 9 bases match TRBD1. The CDR3 spells CASSRDRADTQYF. CDR3 DNA: TGCGCCAGCAGCAGGGACAGGGCCGATACGCAGTATTTT.